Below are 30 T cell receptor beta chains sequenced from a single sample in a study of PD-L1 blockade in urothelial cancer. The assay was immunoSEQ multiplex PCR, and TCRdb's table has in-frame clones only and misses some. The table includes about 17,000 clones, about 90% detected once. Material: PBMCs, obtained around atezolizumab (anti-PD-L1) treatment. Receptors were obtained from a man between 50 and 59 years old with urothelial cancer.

CDR3 residues: CASSPMTGYEQYF. The CDR3, as DNA: TGTGCCAGCAGCCCGATGACAGGGTACGAGCAGTACTTC. The J gene is TRBJ2-7, the V gene TRBV5-4, with 7 positions matching TRBD1. Germline CDR1 SGHNT, CDR2 YYREEE (reference sequence). There are 13 residues in the CDR3. Trimming took 4 bases from V and 4 from J; bases not matched to a gene: 5.

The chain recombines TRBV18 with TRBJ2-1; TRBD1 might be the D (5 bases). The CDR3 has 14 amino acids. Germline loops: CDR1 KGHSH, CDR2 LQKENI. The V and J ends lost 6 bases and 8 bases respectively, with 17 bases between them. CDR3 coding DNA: TGTGCCAGCTCTCAAGCTCAGGGTATCTATGAGCAGTTCTTC. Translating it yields CASSQAQGIYEQFF.

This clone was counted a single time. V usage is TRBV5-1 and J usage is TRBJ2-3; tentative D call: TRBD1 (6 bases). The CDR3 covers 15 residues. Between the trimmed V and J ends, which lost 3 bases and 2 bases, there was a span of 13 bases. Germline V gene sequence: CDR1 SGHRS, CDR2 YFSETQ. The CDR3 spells CASSSRGFNTDTQYF. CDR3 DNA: TGCGCCAGCAGCTCCAGGGGATTCAACACAGATACGCAGTATTTT.

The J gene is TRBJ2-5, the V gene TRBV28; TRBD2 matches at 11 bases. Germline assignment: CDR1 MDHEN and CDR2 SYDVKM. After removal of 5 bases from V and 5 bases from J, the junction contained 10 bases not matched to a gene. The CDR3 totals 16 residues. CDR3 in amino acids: CASSTYPSGRTETQYF. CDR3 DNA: TGTGCCAGCAGTACCTATCCTAGCGGGAGGACGGAGACCCAGTACTTC.

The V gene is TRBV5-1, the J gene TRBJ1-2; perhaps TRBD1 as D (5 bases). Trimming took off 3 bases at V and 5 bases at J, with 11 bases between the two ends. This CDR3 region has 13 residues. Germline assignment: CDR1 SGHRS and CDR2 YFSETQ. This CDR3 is CASSSTVGYGYTF. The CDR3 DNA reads TGCGCCAGCAGCTCGACAGTGGGGTATGGCTACACCTTC.

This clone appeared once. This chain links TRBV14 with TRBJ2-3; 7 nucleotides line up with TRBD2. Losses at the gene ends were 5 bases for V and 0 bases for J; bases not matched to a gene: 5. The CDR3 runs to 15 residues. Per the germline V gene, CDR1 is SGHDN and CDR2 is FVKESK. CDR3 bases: TGTGCCAGCAGCTTAAGCGGGATCAGCACAGATACGCAGTATTTT. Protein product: CASSLSGISTDTQYF.

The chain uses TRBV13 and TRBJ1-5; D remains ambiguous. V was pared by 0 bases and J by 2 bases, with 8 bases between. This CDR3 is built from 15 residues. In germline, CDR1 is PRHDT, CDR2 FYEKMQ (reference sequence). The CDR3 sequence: CASSLGLGGNQPQHF. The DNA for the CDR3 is TGTGCCAGCAGCTTAGGCCTCGGAGGCAATCAGCCCCAGCATTTT. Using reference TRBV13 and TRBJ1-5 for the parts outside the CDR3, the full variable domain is AAGVIQSPRHLIKEKRETATLKCYPIPRHDTVYWYQQGPGQDPQFLISFYEKMQSDKGSIPDRFSAQQFSDYHSELNMSSLELGDSALYFCASSLGLGGNQPQHFGDGTRLSIL.

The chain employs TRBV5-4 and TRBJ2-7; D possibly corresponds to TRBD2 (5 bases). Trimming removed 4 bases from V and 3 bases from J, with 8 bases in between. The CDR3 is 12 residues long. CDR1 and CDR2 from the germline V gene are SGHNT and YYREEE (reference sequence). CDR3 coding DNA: TGTGCCAGCAGCAACCGGGACTACGAGCAGTACTTC. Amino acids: CASSNRDYEQYF.

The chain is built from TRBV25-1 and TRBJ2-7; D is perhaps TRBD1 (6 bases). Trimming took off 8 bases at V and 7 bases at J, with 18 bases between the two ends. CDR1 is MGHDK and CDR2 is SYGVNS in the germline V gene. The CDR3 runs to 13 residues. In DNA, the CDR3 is TGTGCCAGCCGGGACACTGGGGTAGGGGAGCAGTACTTC. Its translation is CASRDTGVGEQYF.

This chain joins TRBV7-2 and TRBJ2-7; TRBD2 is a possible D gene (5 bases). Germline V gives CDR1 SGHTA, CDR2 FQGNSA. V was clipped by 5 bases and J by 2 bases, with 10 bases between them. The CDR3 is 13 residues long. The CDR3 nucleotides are TGTGCCAGCAGCCCCGGACTGACCTACGAGCAGTACTTC. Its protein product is CASSPGLTYEQYF.

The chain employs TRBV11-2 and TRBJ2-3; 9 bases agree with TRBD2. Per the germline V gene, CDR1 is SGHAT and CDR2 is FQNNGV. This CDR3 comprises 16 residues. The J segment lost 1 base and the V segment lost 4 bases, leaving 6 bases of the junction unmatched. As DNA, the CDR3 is TGTGCCAGCAGCTCAAAGCGGGAGGCCCGCACAGATACGCAGTATTTT. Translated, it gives CASSSKREARTDTQYF.

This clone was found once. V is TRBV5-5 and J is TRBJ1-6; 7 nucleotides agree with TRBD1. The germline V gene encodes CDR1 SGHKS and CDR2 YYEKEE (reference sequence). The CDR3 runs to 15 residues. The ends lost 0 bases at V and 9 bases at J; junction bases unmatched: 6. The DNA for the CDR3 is TGTGCCAGCAGCTTGGTCGACAGGGACAGTTCACCCCTCCACTTT. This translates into CASSLVDRDSSPLHF.

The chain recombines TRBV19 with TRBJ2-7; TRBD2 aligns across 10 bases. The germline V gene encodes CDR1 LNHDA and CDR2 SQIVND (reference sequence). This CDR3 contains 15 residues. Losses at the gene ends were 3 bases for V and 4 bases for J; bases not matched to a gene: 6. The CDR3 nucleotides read TGTGCCAGTAGTATGGAAGCGGGAGGGTCTTACGAGCAGTACTTC. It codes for CASSMEAGGSYEQYF.

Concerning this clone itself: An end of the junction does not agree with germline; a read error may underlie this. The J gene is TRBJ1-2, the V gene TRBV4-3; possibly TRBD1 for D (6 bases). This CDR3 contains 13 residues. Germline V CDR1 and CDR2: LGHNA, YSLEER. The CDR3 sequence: CVSSQDRQGGYTF. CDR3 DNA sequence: TGCGTCAGCAGCCAAGACAGGCAAGGAGGCTACACCTTC.

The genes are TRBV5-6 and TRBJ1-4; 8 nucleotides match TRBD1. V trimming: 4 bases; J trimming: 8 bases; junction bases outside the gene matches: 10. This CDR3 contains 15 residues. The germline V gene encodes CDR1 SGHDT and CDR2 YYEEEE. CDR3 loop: CASSTQGAHIEKLFF. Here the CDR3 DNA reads TGTGCCAGCAGCACCCAGGGGGCACATATAGAAAAACTGTTTTTT. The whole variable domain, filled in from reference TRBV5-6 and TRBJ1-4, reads DAGVTQSPTHLIKTRGQQVTLRCSPKSGHDTVSWYQQALGQGPQFIFQYYEEEERQRGNFPDRFSGHQFPNYSSELNVNALLLGDSALYLCASSTQGAHIEKLFFGSGTQLSVL.

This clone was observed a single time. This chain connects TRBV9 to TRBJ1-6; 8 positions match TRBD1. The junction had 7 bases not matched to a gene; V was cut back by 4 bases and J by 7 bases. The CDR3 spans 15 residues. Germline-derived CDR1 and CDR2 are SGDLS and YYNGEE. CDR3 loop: CASSPWAGGNSPLHF. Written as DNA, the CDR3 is TGTGCCAGCAGCCCCTGGGCAGGGGGCAATTCACCCCTCCACTTT.

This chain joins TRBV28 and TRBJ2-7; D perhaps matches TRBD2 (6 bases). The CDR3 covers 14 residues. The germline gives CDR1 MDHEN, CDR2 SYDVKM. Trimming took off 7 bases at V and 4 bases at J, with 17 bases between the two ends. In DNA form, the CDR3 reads TGTGCCAGCACCATAGCGGTAGGGACGTACGAGCAGTACTTC. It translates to CASTIAVGTYEQYF. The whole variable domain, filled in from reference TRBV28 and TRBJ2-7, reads DVKVTQSSRYLVKRTGEKVFLECVQDMDHENMFWYRQDPGLGLRLIYFSYDVKMKEKGDIPEGYSVSREKKERFSLILESASTNQTSMYLCASTIAVGTYEQYFGPGTRLTVT.

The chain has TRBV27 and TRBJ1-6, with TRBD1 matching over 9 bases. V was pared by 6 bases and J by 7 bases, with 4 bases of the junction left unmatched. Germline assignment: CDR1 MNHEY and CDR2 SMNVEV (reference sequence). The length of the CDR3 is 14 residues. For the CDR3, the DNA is TGTGCCAGCAGCCTGGGACAGGGAAATTCACCCCTCCACTTT. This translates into CASSLGQGNSPLHF.

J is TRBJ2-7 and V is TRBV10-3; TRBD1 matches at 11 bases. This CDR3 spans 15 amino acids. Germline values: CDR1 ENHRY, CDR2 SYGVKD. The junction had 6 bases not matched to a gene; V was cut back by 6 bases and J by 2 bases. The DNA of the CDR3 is TGTGCCATCAGCCTAGGGACAGGGGGAACCTACGAGCAGTACTTC. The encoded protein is CAISLGTGGTYEQYF.

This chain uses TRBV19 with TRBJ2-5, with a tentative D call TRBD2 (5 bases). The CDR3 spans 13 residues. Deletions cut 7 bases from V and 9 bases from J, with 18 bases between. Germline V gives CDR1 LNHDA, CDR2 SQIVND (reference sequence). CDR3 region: CASNKANSRAQYF. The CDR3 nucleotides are TGTGCCAGTAATAAGGCCAACTCGCGGGCCCAGTACTTC.

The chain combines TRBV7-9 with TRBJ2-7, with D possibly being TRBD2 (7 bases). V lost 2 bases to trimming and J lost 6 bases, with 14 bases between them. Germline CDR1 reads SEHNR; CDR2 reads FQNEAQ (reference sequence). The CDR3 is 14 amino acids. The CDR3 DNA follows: TGTGCCAGCAGCTTAACCAGGGGAGGGGTCGAGCAGTACTTC. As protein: CASSLTRGGVEQYF.

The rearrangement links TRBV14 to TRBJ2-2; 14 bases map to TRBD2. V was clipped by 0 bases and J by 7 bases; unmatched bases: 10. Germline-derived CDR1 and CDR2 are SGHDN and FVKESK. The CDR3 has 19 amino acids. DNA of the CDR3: TGTGCCAGCAGCCAAGATTGGACTAGCGGGGGGACCCACGGCGGGGAGCTGTTTTTT. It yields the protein CASSQDWTSGGTHGGELFF.

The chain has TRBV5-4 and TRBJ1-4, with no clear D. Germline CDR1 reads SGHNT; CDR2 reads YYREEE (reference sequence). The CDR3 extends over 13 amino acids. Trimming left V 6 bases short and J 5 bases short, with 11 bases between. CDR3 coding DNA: TGTGCCAGCAAGGGAGGGCAGAATGAAAAACTGTTTTTT. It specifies CASKGGQNEKLFF.

The chain's CDR3 is CAISEFSGRALNEQFF. CDR3 in DNA: TGTGCCATCAGTGAGTTCAGCGGGAGGGCCTTGAATGAGCAGTTCTTC. This chain joins TRBV10-3 and TRBJ2-1; 10 bases match TRBD2. The CDR3 totals 16 residues. Germline values: CDR1 ENHRY, CDR2 SYGVKD. J lost 7 bases, V lost 1 base, and 7 bases had no gene match.

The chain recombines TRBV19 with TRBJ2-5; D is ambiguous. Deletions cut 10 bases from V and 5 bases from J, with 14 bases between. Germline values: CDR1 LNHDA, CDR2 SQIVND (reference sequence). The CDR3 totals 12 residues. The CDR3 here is CATAERQETQYF. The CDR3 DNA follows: TGTGCCACCGCCGAGCGCCAGGAGACCCAGTACTTC.

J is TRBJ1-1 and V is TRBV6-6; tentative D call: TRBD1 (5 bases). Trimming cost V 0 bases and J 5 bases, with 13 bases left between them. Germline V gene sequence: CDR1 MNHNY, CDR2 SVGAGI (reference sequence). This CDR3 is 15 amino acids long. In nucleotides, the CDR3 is TGTGCCAGCAGTTACTCGGAGGGGTGGGGAACTGAAGCTTTCTTT. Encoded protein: CASSYSEGWGTEAFF.

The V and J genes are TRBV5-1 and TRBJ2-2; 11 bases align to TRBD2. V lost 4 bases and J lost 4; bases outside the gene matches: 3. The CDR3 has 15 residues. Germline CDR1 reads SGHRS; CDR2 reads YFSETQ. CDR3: CASSQTSGATGELFF. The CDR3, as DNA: TGCGCCAGCAGCCAGACTAGCGGGGCCACCGGGGAGCTGTTTTTT.

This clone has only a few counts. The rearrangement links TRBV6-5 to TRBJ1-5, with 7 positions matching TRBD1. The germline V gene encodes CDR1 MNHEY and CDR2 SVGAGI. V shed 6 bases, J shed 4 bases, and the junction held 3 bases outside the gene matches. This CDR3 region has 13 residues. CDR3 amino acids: CASRPDRNQPQHF. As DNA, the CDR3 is TGTGCCAGCAGACCGGACAGGAATCAGCCCCAGCATTTT.

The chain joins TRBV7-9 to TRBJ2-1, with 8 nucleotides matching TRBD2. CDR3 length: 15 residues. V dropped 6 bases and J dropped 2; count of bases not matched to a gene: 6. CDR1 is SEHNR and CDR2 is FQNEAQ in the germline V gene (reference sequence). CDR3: CASRFSGETYNEQFF. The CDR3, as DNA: TGTGCCAGCAGGTTTAGCGGGGAAACCTACAATGAGCAGTTCTTC. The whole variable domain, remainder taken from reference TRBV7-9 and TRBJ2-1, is DTGVSQNPRHKITKRGQNVTFRCDPISEHNRLYWYRQTLGQGPEFLTYFQNEAQLEKSRLLSDRFSAERPKGSFSTLEIQRTEQGDSAMYLCASRFSGETYNEQFFGPGTRLTVL.

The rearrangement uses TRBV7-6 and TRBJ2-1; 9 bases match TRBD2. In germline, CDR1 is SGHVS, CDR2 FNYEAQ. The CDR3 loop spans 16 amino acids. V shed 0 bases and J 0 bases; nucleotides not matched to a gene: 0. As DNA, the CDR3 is TGTGCCAGCAGCTTAGCTAGCGGGAGCTCCTACAATGAGCAGTTCTTC. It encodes CASSLASGSSYNEQFF.